This T cell receptor (beta chain) derives from a study of cytomegalovirus exposure and HLA in healthy donors. Findings and limits, study-wide: Productive status was seen about 87% or about 30% of the time for most TCR beta V segments in an earlier analysis. When analyzed later, the rates of TCR association showed variation by HLA locus, with DRB1 the most and HLA-C the fewest. Sequencing depth roughly uniform across donors was assumed in presence/absence analyses. Rare TCR sequences dominated, though some public TCRs recurred in many donors.

This clone was counted a few times. What it recognizes is unknown. PCR employed 60 Vbeta and 13 Jbeta primers. TCRdb's table, derived via immunoSEQ multiplex PCR, lists solely in-frame clones and lacks some. This table holds roughly 190,000 clones, about 9% found once. V was pared by 0 bases and J by 3 bases, with 5 bases of the junction left unmatched. CDR3 length: 15 amino acids. The germline V gene encodes CDR1 SGHNT and CDR2 YENEEA. Sequencing input: PBMCs. This TCR came from a woman aged 25 to 39 in good health and CMV-seropositive. The chain couples TRBV11-3 to TRBJ2-7; 7 nucleotides line up with TRBD1. In DNA form, the CDR3 reads TGTGCCAGCAGCTTAGAAGGGGGACAGCGCTACGAGCAGTACTTC. It translates to CASSLEGGQRYEQYF.